One sample yielded the 9 T cell receptor beta chains listed below, sequenced in a study of blood T cell repertoires in COVID-19. The repertoire was sequenced with immunoSEQ multiplex PCR; TCRdb's copy has only in-frame clones and lacks some. The sample lists about 400,000 clones, roughly 85% occurring once. Sequences were obtained from PBMCs or T cells enriched from blood (not recorded which). These TCRs come from a woman between 18 and 29 years old with acute COVID-19.

J is TRBJ2-2 and V is TRBV4-1; D is undetermined. Trimming stripped 0 bases from V and 1 base from J, with 6 bases between. Germline V gene lookup returns CDR1 MGHRA and CDR2 YSYEKL. This CDR3 has 15 residues. DNA of the CDR3: TGCGCCAGCAGCCAAGAGGGCAGGAACACCGGGGAGCTGTTTTTT. Protein: CASSQEGRNTGELFF.

The V and J genes are TRBV6-4 and TRBJ2-2; D unclear. Trimming cost V 5 bases and J 1 base, with 8 bases left between them. CDR1 and CDR2 from the germline V gene are MRHNA and SNTAGT. The CDR3 length is 14 residues. CDR3 DNA: TGTGCCAGCAGTCGAGAACTGAACACCGGGGAGCTGTTTTTT. This encodes CASSRELNTGELFF.

This clone was detected once. CDR3 in DNA: TGTGCCAGCAGCCTAGGGGGCGGGGCCGGGGAGCTGTTTTTT. Protein sequence: CASSLGGGAGELFF. This chain uses TRBV7-2 with TRBJ2-2; tentatively, D is TRBD1 (7 bases). This CDR3 is 14 amino acids long. V gave up 5 bases and J gave up 6 bases, with 13 bases separating them. Germline CDR1 reads SGHTA; CDR2 reads FQGNSA.

This clone was counted a few times. The chain is built from TRBV7-9 and TRBJ2-3; TRBD1 matches at 7 bases. CDR3 length: 14 amino acids. Germline V gene data show CDR1 as SEHNR and CDR2 as FQNEAQ (reference sequence). V was pared by 5 bases and J by 3 bases, with 5 bases of the junction left unmatched. CDR3 sequence reads: CASSLGTETDTQYF. The DNA of the CDR3 is TGTGCCAGCAGCCTAGGGACAGAGACAGATACGCAGTATTTT.

As DNA, the CDR3 is TGTGCCAGCAGTTATGCAGGGGGACAGCCCCAGCATTTT. Translated: CASSYAGGQPQHF. The V call is TRBV6-2 or TRBV6-3, the J call TRBJ1-5; 7 bases map to TRBD1. The CDR3 is 13 amino acids. J gave up 7 bases and V 3 bases, and 3 bases lay outside the gene matches. Germline V gives CDR1 MNHEY, CDR2 SVGEGT.

This chain uses TRBV18 with TRBJ1-4; TRBD1 agrees at 7 bases. This CDR3 has 13 amino acids. Germline V gene data show CDR1 as KGHSH and CDR2 as LQKENI. J was trimmed by 4 bases and V by 8 bases; bases with no gene match: 4. CDR3 region: CASTGQSNEKLFF. CDR3 bases: TGTGCCAGCACGGGACAGAGTAATGAAAAACTGTTTTTT.

The chain has TRBV18 and TRBJ2-2; D call uncertain. V dropped 6 bases and J dropped 8 bases, with 10 bases sitting between them. The CDR3 sequence is 12 residues long. The V gene's germline CDR1 is KGHSH and CDR2 LQKENI. The DNA for the CDR3 is TGTGCCAGCTCGCCCGACTCAGGGGAGCTGTTTTTT. Its translation: CASSPDSGELFF.

This clone was seen once. The rearrangement links TRBV24-1 to TRBJ2-2; 13 nucleotides match TRBD2. In germline, CDR1 is KGHDR, CDR2 SFDVKD. The CDR3 extends over 16 amino acids. The trim removed 3 bases at V and 5 bases at J, leaving 2 bases unmatched. In nucleotides, the CDR3 is TGTGCCACCAGTGATACTAGCGGGGGGGTGACCGGGGAGCTGTTTTTT. Translation gives CATSDTSGGVTGELFF.

The chain carries TRBV6-5 and TRBJ2-2, with 7 positions matching TRBD1. V shed 8 bases and J 5 bases; nucleotides not matched to a gene: 11. The CDR3 loop spans 15 amino acids. Germline-derived CDR1 and CDR2 are MNHEY and SVGAGI. CDR3 sequence (DNA): TGTGCCAGCCTGCTAAGACAGGGCGGAACCGGGGAGCTGTTTTTT. Its protein product is CASLLRQGGTGELFF.